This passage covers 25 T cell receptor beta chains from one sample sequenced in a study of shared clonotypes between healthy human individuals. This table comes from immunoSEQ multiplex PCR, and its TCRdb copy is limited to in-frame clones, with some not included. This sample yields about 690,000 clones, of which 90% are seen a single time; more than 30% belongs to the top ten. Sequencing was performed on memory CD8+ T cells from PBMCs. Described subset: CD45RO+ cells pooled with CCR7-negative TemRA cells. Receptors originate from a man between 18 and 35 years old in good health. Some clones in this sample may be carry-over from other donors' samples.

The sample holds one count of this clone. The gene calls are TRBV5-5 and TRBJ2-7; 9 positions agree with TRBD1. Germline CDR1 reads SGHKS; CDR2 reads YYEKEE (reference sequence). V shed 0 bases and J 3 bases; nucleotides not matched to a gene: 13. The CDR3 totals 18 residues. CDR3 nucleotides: TGTGCCAGCAGCTTGGGGACCCGGGGACAGGGAGGTCTCTACGAGCAGTACTTC. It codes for CASSLGTRGQGGLYEQYF.

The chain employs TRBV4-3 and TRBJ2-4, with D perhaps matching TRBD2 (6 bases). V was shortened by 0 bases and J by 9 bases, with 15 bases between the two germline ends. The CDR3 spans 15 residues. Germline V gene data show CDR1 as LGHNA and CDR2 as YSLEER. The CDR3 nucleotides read TGCGCCAGCAGCCAAGATTGGGGGGACGCGAGCATTCAGTACTTC. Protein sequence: CASSQDWGDASIQYF.

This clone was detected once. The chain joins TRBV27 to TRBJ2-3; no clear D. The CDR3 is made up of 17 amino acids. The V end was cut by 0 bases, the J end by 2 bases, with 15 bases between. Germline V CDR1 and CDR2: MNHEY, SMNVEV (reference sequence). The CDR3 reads CASSLSPPAIFTDTQYF. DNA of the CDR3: TGTGCCAGCAGTTTATCCCCCCCCGCAATTTTCACAGATACGCAGTATTTT.

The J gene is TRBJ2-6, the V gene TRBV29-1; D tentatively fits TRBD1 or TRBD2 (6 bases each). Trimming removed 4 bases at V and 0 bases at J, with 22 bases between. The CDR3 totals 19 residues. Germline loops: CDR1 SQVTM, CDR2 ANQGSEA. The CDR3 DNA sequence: TGCAGCGTTGTAGGGGGGCAAGGGCCGTCGAGCTCTGGGGCCAACGTCCTGACTTTC. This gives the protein CSVVGGQGPSSSGANVLTF. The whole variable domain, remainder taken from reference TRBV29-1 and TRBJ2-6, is SAVISQKPSRDICQRGTSLTIQCQVDSQVTMMFWYRQQPGQSLTLIATANQGSEATYESGFVIDKFPISRPNLTFSTLTVSNMSPEDSSIYLCSVVGGQGPSSSGANVLTFGAGSRLTVL.

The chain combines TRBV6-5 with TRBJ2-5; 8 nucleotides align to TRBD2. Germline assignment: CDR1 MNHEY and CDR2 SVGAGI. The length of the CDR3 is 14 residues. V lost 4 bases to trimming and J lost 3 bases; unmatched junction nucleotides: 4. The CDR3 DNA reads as TGTGCCAGCAGTTTCCGGGGGGGGGAAGAGACCCAGTACTTC. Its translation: CASSFRGGEETQYF.

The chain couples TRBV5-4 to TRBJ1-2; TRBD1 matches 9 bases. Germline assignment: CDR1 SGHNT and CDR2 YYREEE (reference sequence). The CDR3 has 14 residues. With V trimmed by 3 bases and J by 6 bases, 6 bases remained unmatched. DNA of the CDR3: TGTGCCAGCAGCTGGGACAGGGTAAGCCATGGCTACACCTTC. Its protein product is CASSWDRVSHGYTF.

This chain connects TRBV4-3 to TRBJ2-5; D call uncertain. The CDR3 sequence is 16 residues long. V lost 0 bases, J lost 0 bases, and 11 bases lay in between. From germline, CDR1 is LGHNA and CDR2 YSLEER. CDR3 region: CASSQDVGWNQETQYF. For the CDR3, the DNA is TGCGCCAGCAGCCAAGATGTGGGGTGGAACCAAGAGACCCAGTACTTC.

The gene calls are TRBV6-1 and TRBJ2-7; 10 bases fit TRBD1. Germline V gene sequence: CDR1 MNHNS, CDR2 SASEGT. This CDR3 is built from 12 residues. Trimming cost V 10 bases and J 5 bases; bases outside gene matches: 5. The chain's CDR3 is CAIRTGGNEQYF. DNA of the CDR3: TGTGCCATCAGGACAGGGGGTAACGAGCAGTACTTC.

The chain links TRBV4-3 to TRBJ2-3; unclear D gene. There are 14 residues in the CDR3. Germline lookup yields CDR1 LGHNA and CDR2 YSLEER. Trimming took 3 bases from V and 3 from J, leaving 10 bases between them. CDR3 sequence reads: CASSQGRWTDTQYF. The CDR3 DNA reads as TGCGCCAGCAGCCAGGGCAGGTGGACAGATACGCAGTATTTT.

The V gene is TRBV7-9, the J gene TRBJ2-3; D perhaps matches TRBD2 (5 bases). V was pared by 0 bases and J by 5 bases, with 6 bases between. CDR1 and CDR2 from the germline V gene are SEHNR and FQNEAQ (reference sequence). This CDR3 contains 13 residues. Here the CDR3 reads CASSLALVDTQYF. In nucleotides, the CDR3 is TGTGCCAGCAGCTTAGCACTAGTAGATACGCAGTATTTT.

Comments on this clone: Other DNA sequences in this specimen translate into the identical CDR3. As DNA, the CDR3 is TGTGCCAGCAGCCCAGGAGCTAGGAGCGAGCAGTACTTC. As protein: CASSPGARSEQYF. The V call is TRBV5-6, the J call TRBJ2-7; D call uncertain. The V gene's germline CDR1 is SGHDT and CDR2 YYEEEE. Trimming took 4 bases from V and 6 from J, leaving 14 bases between them. This CDR3 spans 13 amino acids.

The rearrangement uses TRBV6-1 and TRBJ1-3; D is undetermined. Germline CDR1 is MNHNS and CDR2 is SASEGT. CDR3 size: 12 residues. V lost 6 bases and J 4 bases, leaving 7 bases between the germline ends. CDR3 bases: TGTGCCAGCAGGGGTACAGGAAACACCATATATTTT. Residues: CASRGTGNTIYF.

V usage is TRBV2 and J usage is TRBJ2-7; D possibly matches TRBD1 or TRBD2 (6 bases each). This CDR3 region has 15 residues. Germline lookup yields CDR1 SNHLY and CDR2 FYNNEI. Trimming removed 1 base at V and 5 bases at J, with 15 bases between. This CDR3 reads CASSEGRGGLNEQYF. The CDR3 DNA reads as TGTGCCAGCAGTGAAGGCAGGGGAGGACTCAACGAGCAGTACTTC.

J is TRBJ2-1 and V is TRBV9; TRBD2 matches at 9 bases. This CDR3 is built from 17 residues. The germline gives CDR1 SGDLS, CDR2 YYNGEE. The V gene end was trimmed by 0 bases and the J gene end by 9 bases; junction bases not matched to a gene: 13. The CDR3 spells CASSVGGSSGTVGEQFF. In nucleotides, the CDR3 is TGTGCCAGCAGCGTAGGCGGGTCTAGCGGGACTGTGGGTGAGCAGTTCTTC. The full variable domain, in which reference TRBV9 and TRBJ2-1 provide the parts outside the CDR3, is DSGVTQTPKHLITATGQRVTLRCSPRSGDLSVYWYQQSLDQGLQFLIQYYNGEERAKGNILERFSAQQFPDLHSELNLSSLELGDSALYFCASSVGGSSGTVGEQFFGPGTRLTVL.

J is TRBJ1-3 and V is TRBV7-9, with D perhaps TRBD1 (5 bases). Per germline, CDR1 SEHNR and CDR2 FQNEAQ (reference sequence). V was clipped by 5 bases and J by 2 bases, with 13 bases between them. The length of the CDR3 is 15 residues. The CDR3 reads CASSPGGIAGNTIYF. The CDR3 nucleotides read TGTGCCAGCAGCCCCGGGGGGATCGCTGGAAACACCATATATTTT.

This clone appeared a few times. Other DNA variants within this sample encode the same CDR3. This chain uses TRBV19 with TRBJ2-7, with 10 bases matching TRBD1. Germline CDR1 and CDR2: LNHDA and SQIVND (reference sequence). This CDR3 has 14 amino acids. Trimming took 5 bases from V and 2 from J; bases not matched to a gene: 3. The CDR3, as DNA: TGTGCCAGTAGTCCGGGACAGGGGACCTACGAGCAGTACTTC. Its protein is CASSPGQGTYEQYF.

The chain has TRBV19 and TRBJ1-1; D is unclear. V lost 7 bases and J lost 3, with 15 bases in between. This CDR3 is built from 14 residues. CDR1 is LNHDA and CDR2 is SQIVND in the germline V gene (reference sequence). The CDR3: CASTVWGEDTEAFF. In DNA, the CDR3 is TGTGCCAGTACCGTCTGGGGTGAGGACACTGAAGCTTTCTTT.

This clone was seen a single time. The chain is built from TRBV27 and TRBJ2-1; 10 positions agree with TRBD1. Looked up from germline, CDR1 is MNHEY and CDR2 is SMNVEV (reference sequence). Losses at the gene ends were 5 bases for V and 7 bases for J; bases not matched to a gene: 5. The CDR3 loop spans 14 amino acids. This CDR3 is CASSQDRGLNEQFF. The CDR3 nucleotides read TGTGCCAGCAGTCAGGACAGGGGGTTGAATGAGCAGTTCTTC.

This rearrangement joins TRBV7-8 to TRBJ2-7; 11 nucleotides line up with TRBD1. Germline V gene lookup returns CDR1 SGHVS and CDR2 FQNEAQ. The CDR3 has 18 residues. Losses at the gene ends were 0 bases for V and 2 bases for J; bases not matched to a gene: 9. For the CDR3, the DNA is TGTGCCAGCAGCTTAGCGCTAATCGGGGGACAGGGGGCCTACGAGCAGTACTTC. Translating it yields CASSLALIGGQGAYEQYF.

The chain's CDR3 is CASSLYQRWDTQYF. For the CDR3, the DNA is TGTGCCAGCAGTTTATATCAACGGTGGGATACGCAGTATTTT. The V call is TRBV27, the J call TRBJ2-3, with unresolved D. The germline CDR1 and CDR2 sequences are MNHEY and SMNVEV (reference sequence). Between the trimmed V and J ends, which lost 1 base and 6 bases, there was a span of 11 bases. This CDR3 has 14 residues.

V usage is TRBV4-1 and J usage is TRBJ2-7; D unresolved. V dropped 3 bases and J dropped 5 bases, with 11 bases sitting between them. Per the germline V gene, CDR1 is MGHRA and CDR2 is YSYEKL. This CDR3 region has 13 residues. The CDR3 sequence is CASSQLFVNEQYF. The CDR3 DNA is TGCGCCAGCAGCCAGTTGTTTGTGAACGAGCAGTACTTC.

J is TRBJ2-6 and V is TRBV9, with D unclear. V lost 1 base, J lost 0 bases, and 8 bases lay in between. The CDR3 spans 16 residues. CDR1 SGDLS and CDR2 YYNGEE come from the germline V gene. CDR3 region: CASSVNQVSGANVLTF. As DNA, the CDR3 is TGTGCCAGCAGCGTAAATCAGGTCTCTGGGGCCAACGTCCTGACTTTC.

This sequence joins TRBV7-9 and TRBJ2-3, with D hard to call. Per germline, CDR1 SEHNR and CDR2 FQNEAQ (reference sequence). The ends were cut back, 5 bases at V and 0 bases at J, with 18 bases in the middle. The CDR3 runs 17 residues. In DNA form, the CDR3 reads TGTGCCAGCAGCACCCGCCAACAGACCTTCAGCACAGATACGCAGTATTTT. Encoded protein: CASSTRQQTFSTDTQYF.

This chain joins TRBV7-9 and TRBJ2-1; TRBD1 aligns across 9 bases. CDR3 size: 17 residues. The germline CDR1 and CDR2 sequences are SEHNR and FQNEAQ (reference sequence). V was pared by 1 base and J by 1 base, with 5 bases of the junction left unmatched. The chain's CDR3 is CASSLGPTGGSYNEQFF. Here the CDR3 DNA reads TGTGCCAGCAGCTTAGGCCCGACAGGGGGGTCCTACAATGAGCAGTTCTTC.

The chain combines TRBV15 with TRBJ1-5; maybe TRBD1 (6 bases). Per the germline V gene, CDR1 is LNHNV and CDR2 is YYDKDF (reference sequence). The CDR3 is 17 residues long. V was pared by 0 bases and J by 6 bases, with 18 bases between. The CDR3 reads CATSRDRLARGSQPQHF. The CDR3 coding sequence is TGTGCCACCAGCAGAGATAGGTTGGCCAGGGGAAGTCAGCCCCAGCATTTT.